The clone carrying this T cell receptor (beta chain) was found many times. The antigen is unknown. This sample is drawn from a study of T-cell memory formation after mild COVID-19. Study-wide context: Most TCR clusters belonged to a single donor.

Overall study findings and caveats: Contracting CD4+ clones lay largely in CM and EM, with CD8+ ones residing in EMRA.

Constant-segment-primed 5'RACE gave TCR alpha and TCR beta cDNA libraries with sample barcodes and UMIs. TCRdb analysed the 5' RACE reads with MiXCR anew, one entry per CDR3 protein. The table has hundreds of thousands of distinct CDR3 sequences, over 15% seen once. Germline V gene sequence: CDR1 MGHRA, CDR2 YSYEKL. V was clipped by 0 bases and J by 2 bases, with 14 bases between them. The CDR3 sequence is 17 residues long. This receptor was obtained from an adult woman who had mild COVID-19 (a few samples of this study predate the infection). Cell type and time point are not known. The chain employs TRBV4-1 and TRBJ1-3, with a tentative D call TRBD1 (6 bases). Sequencing was done on a sample of PBMCs or a T cell subset sorted from them (not recorded which). CDR3 in DNA: TGCGCCAGCAGCCAAGATTACACCGGGGGGCCTGGAAACACCATATATTTT. Encoded protein: CASSQDYTGGPGNTIYF.